The subject of this entry is one TCR beta chain. This entry comes from a study of T cell clones after liver transplantation. Overall study context: TCRbeta sequencing after a pre-transplant mixed lymphocyte reaction identified graft-donor-reactive clones, later tracked in post-transplant blood.

This CDR3 has 13 amino acids. Germline assignment: CDR1 MNHEY and CDR2 SMNVEV (reference sequence). Trimming removed 3 bases at V and 4 bases at J, with 6 bases between. Sequencing used immunoSEQ multiplex PCR; TCRdb keeps in-frame clones, though not all of them. The profile covers roughly 100,000 clones, with about 81% appearing a single time and 2.5% to 3% taken by the ten largest. This TCR derives from a human patient who received a liver transplant. A subset of T cells may come from the graft donor. Sequencing was performed on CD4+ T cells from blood, taken approximately 43 months after liver transplant. This chain links TRBV27 with TRBJ2-2, with D hard to call. CDR3 nucleotides: TGTGCCAGCAGTTTTTCGGGCACCGGGGAGCTGTTTTTT. It is translated as CASSFSGTGELFF.